A selection of T cell receptor beta chains follows, all from one sample in a study of cytomegalovirus exposure and HLA in healthy donors. TCRdb's table, derived via immunoSEQ multiplex PCR, lists solely in-frame clones and lacks some. This repertoire shows nearly 110,000 clones, roughly 82% found once; its top ten account for 1.6%. The sample was PBMCs. The receptor set was obtained from a middle-aged man in good health and CMV-seronegative. Both conserved end residues are part of each CDR3. Some rows have no size entry. The others give once, few or many, or a class for an expanded clone.

-	TRBV12-5	CASGQWDTQYF
-	TRBV6-5	CASSYSRTSSSYEQYF
once	TRBV27	CASSWGGSTSNQPQHF
-	TRBV5-4	CASSRQATLNTEAFF
-	TRBV5-4	CASSYGQKETQYF
-	TRBV4-1	CASSQDYPRTSGRETQYF
few	TRBV20-1	CSAIEDYGYTF
once	TRBV29-1	CSVRSGQLTEKLFF
-	TRBV7-8	CASSSTFGGTSYNEQFF
-	TRBV19	CASSIAGAGGNTEAFF
-	TRBV6-1	CASSTRTANQPQHF
-	TRBV5-4	CASSLRGEAFF
-	TRBV6-5	CASSWIPGQQQETQYF
-	TRBV6-6	CASSYSRHPDTQYF
-	TRBV7-2	CASSFTRGRLAGNTIYF
-	TRBV12-5	CASGLEQVTHTQYF
few	TRBV7-9	CASSFSGGWSRYGYTF
once	TRBV7-8	CASSPTYSGAAYNSPLHF
few	TRBV28	CASSLADRVNTGELFF
-	TRBV7-8	CASSLATGNQPQHF
-	TRBV28	CASSLSGNGYTF
-	TRBV7-6	CASSLGVAGGQETQYF
-	TRBV5-1	CASSRQGMEGDTQYF
once	TRBV6-1	CASRTTGGNTIYF